A selection of T cell receptor beta chains follows, all from one sample in a study of cytotoxic CD8 clonotypes in ibrutinib-treated CLL. The assay was immunoSEQ multiplex PCR, and TCRdb's table has in-frame clones only and misses some. This sample yields 200,000 or so clones, of which more than 75% are seen a single time; around 10% belongs to the top ten. Source: PBMCs, taken after 12 months of ibrutinib treatment. Receptors originate from a human donor with chronic lymphocytic leukemia. The CDR3 runs from the conserved cysteine through the conserved F or W. The D gene is left open where the match is weak. Expanded clones get a size class; other rows say once, few or many, or leave the size out.

d_call j_call clone_size v_call cdr3_aa cdr3_nt
NA TRBJ1-1 NA TRBV28 CASSSYMNTEAFF TGTGCCAGCAGTTCATACATGAACACTGAAGCTTTCTTT
NA TRBJ2-7 NA TRBV18 CASSPESYEQYF TGTGCCAGCTCACCCGAGTCCTACGAGCAGTACTTC
NA TRBJ2-3 NA TRBV19 CASGDYTDTQYF TGTGCCAGCGGGGATTACACAGATACGCAGTATTTT
NA TRBJ2-7 NA TRBV5-5 CASSLGPDYEQYF TGTGCCAGCAGCTTGGGACCAGACTACGAGCAGTACTTC
NA TRBJ2-7 once TRBV9 CASSVDQALLRGEQYF TGTGCCAGCAGCGTAGACCAAGCCCTCTTGCGGGGCGAGCAGTACTTC
TRBD1 TRBJ2-7 NA TRBV5-1 CASSFRQGLNEQYF TGCGCCAGCAGCTTTAGACAGGGGTTAAACGAGCAGTACTTC
NA TRBJ2-7 NA TRBV7-8 CASSPAYEQYF TGTGCCAGCAGCCCTGCCTACGAGCAGTACTTC
NA TRBJ1-2 NA TRBV5-6 CASSLVRAQASGGYTF TGTGCCAGCAGCCTCGTGCGTGCGCAGGCATCAGGTGGCTACACCTTC
NA TRBJ1-2 NA TRBV18 CASSDPDSYYGYTF TGTGCCAGCTCAGACCCGGACAGCTACTATGGCTACACCTTC
NA TRBJ2-5 NA TRBV6-1 CASSEALWRKETQYF TGTGCCAGCAGTGAAGCGTTGTGGAGAAAAGAGACCCAGTACTTC
NA TRBJ2-6 NA TRBV27 CASSWNRVSGANVLTF TGTGCCAGCAGTTGGAACAGGGTTTCTGGGGCCAACGTCCTGACTTTC
NA TRBJ1-3 NA TRBV27 CASRDQTFGNTIYF TGTGCCAGCAGGGACCAGACTTTCGGAAACACCATATATTTT
NA TRBJ2-3 NA TRBV5-6 CASSARPGTDTQYF TGTGCCAGCAGCGCGAGGCCTGGCACAGATACGCAGTATTTT
NA TRBJ1-1 NA TRBV18 CASSPGGESEAFF TGTGCCAGCTCACCGGGGGGCGAATCTGAAGCTTTCTTT
NA TRBJ2-7 NA TRBV20-1 CSAPDSYEQYF TGCAGTGCTCCCGACTCCTACGAGCAGTACTTC
NA TRBJ2-7 NA TRBV5-1 CASSFGGAYEQYF TGCGCCAGCAGCTTCGGGGGCGCGTACGAGCAGTACTTC
TRBD1 TRBJ2-1 NA TRBV27 CASSLGQGAYNEQFF TGTGCCAGCAGTTTAGGACAGGGGGCCTACAATGAGCAGTTCTTC
NA TRBJ1-5 few TRBV4-1 CASSQDREGQPQHF TGCGCCAGCAGCCAAGACAGGGAGGGCCAGCCCCAGCATTTT
TRBD1 TRBJ1-5 NA TRBV2 CASSGDRVNQPQHF TGTGCCAGCAGCGGGGACAGGGTCAATCAGCCCCAGCATTTT
NA TRBJ1-1 NA TRBV19 CASGYGYTEAFF TGTGCCTCGGGATATGGATACACTGAAGCTTTCTTT
NA TRBJ1-3 once TRBV5-5 CASSLGDSGNTIYF TGTGCCAGCAGCCTCGGGGACTCTGGAAACACCATATATTTT
TRBD1 TRBJ2-7 few TRBV27 CASRTGATNEQYF TGTGCCAGCAGAACAGGGGCGACGAACGAGCAGTACTTC